What follows are 11 T cell receptor beta chains derived from one specimen sequenced in a study of shared clonotypes between healthy human individuals. Method: immunoSEQ multiplex PCR; TCRdb's copy keeps in-frame clones and lacks some. The table includes 2.3 million or so clones, 85% to 95% detected once. The source material was naive CD4+ T cells from PBMCs. As to subset: CD45RA+ positively selected. The receptor source for this set is a young man in good health. Some clones in this sample may be carry-over from other donors' samples.

In DNA, the CDR3 is TGTGCCAGCAGTTTATCGAGGGGTCCCGGGGAGCTGTTTTTT. Translating gives CASSLSRGPGELFF. The chain carries TRBV27 and TRBJ2-2, with D perhaps given as TRBD1 or TRBD2 (5 bases each). V shed 0 bases and J shed 6 bases, with 8 bases lying between them. Germline values: CDR1 MNHEY, CDR2 SMNVEV (reference sequence). This CDR3 has 14 residues.

The chain is built from TRBV5-1 and TRBJ2-1, with TRBD2 identical over 9 bases. Losses at the gene ends were 0 bases for V and 9 bases for J; bases not matched to a gene: 10. In germline, CDR1 is SGHRS, CDR2 YFSETQ. This CDR3 spans 16 amino acids. CDR3 amino acids: CASSLVRLAGRGEQFF. CDR3 DNA: TGCGCCAGCAGCTTGGTAAGGCTAGCGGGAAGGGGTGAGCAGTTCTTC.

This sequence joins TRBV10-3 and TRBJ2-5; TRBD2 agrees at 9 bases. V dropped 2 bases and J dropped 5; count of bases not matched to a gene: 6. This CDR3 has 15 residues. The germline gives CDR1 ENHRY, CDR2 SYGVKD. In DNA form, the CDR3 reads TGTGCCATCAGTGAGGTAGCGGGAGTAACGGAGACCCAGTACTTC. Protein sequence: CAISEVAGVTETQYF.

The gene calls are TRBV6-1 and TRBJ1-2; 7 nucleotides align to TRBD1. After removal of 1 base from V and 1 base from J, the junction contained 6 bases not matched to a gene. Germline V gives CDR1 MNHNS, CDR2 SASEGT. CDR3 length: 16 amino acids. The CDR3: CASSEEGASSNYGYTF. The CDR3 DNA sequence: TGTGCCAGCAGTGAAGAGGGGGCCTCGAGTAACTATGGCTACACCTTC.

The V gene is TRBV9, the J gene TRBJ1-4; D perhaps matches TRBD1 (5 bases). The CDR3 covers 15 residues. The V gene's germline CDR1 is SGDLS and CDR2 YYNGEE. With 3 bases removed from V and 1 base from J, the gap between germline ends came to 10 bases. The CDR3 region is CASSAGRGTNEKLFF. The DNA for the CDR3 is TGTGCCAGCAGCGCGGGGAGGGGAACTAATGAAAAACTGTTTTTT.

The CDR3 DNA reads TGTGCCAGCAGTCCCCCCCTCCCAAAGGATGAAAAACTGTTTTTT. Protein sequence: CASSPPLPKDEKLFF. The rearrangement joins TRBV27 to TRBJ1-4; D not resolved. The germline V gene encodes CDR1 MNHEY and CDR2 SMNVEV (reference sequence). The V and J ends lost 5 bases and 6 bases respectively, with 16 bases between them. CDR3 size: 15 residues.

This chain joins TRBV19 and TRBJ1-5; 7 bases map to TRBD1. CDR1 and CDR2 from the germline V gene are LNHDA and SQIVND (reference sequence). CDR3 length: 17 amino acids. With V trimmed by 6 bases and J by 0 bases, 11 bases remained unmatched. The CDR3, as DNA: TGTGCCAGTAGCCCGAGGGGGCAGGGGCTTAGCAATCAGCCCCAGCATTTT. Encoded protein: CASSPRGQGLSNQPQHF.

This chain joins TRBV5-1 and TRBJ1-2; D gene ambiguous. Germline V gene data show CDR1 as SGHRS and CDR2 as YFSETQ. V lost 0 bases, J lost 6 bases, and 15 bases lay in between. The CDR3 has 15 amino acids. CDR3 loop: CASSLGVGDGNGYTF. The CDR3, as DNA: TGCGCCAGCAGCTTGGGGGTTGGCGACGGGAATGGCTACACCTTC.

V is TRBV11-1 and J is TRBJ2-3, with TRBD2 matching 12 bases. V trimming: 5 bases; J trimming: 6 bases; junction bases outside the gene matches: 9. CDR1 and CDR2 from the germline V gene are SGHAT and FQDESV (reference sequence). This CDR3 contains 16 residues. The CDR3 bases are TGTGCCAGCAGCGCCGGACTAGCGGGATCTGCCGATACGCAGTATTTT. It is translated as CASSAGLAGSADTQYF.

This chain connects TRBV5-4 to TRBJ1-2, with unresolved D. The ends were cut back, 0 bases at V and 4 bases at J, with 13 bases in the middle. From germline, CDR1 is SGHNT and CDR2 YYREEE (reference sequence). The CDR3 has 15 amino acids. CDR3 sequence (DNA): TGTGCCAGCAGCTTGGGAGGGTTTCCTCGCTATGGCTACACCTTC. Its protein is CASSLGGFPRYGYTF.

The chain carries TRBV19 and TRBJ1-4, with TRBD1 matching over 7 bases. The CDR3 loop spans 14 amino acids. Trimming at V came to 5 bases and at J to 5 bases, leaving 5 bases not matched to a gene. Germline-derived CDR1 and CDR2 are LNHDA and SQIVND (reference sequence). In nucleotides, the CDR3 is TGTGCCAGTAGTCCACAGGGGCTAAATGAAAAACTGTTTTTT. Its translation is CASSPQGLNEKLFF. The whole variable domain, filled in from reference TRBV19 and TRBJ1-4, reads DGGITQSPKYLFRKEGQNVTLSCEQNLNHDAMYWYRQDPGQGLRLIYYSQIVNDFQKGDIAEGYSVSREKKESFPLTVTSAQKNPTAFYLCASSPQGLNEKLFFGSGTQLSVL.